The clone carrying this TCR beta chain was found many times. Germline V gene lookup returns CDR1 DFQATT and CDR2 SNEGSKA (reference sequence). Trimming removed 3 bases from V and 1 base from J, with 10 bases in between. The CDR3 has 13 residues. The data stem from a study of T cells in Graves' hyperthyroidism and ophthalmopathy. When hyperthyroidism was first diagnosed, the blood sample was taken, preceding any ophthalmopathy symptoms. Amplified TCR beta CDR3 regions derived from RNA transcripts. A first-round RT-PCR of the TCR CDR3 used the HTBI primer set. Via MiXCR, TCRdb re-called the multiplex PCR reads, giving one row per CDR3 protein. The sample has fewer than 350,000 distinct CDR3 sequences, around 15% seen once.

The V call is TRBV20-1, the J call TRBJ2-7; D gene ambiguous. This receptor was obtained from a woman in her forties or fifties with Graves' hyperthyroidism that later progressed to Graves' ophthalmopathy. Sequenced sample: blood. CDR3 in amino acids: CSARSSTSYEQYF. The CDR3 bases are TGCAGTGCTAGGTCGTCAACGTCCTACGAGCAGTACTTC.